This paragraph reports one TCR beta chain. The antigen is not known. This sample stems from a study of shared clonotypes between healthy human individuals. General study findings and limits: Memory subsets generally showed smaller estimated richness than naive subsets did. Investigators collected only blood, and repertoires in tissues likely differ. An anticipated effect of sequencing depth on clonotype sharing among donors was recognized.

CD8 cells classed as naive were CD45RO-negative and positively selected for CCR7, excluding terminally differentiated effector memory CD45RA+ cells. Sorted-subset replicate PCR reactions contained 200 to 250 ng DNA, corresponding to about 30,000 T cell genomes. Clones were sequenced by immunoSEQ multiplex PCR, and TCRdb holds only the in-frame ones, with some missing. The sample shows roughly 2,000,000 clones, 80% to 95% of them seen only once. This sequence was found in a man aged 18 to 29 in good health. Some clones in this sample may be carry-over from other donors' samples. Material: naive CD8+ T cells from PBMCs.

CDR3 sequence: CASSVGGGGNGYTF. The CDR3 bases are TGTGCCAGCAGCGTAGGAGGAGGGGGCAATGGCTACACCTTC. The rearrangement joins TRBV9 to TRBJ1-2; the match to TRBD1 covers 7 bases. From germline, CDR1 is SGDLS and CDR2 YYNGEE. This CDR3 is built from 14 residues. V lost 0 bases and J lost 6; bases outside the gene matches: 5. Full variable domain (missing parts from reference TRBV9 and TRBJ1-2): DSGVTQTPKHLITATGQRVTLRCSPRSGDLSVYWYQQSLDQGLQFLIQYYNGEERAKGNILERFSAQQFPDLHSELNLSSLELGDSALYFCASSVGGGGNGYTFGSGTRLTVV.